This TCR beta chain derives from a study of cytomegalovirus exposure and HLA in healthy donors. Study-level background: A prior study identified approximately 120 million unique TCR beta sequences from about 180 million T cells. General study points: Earlier findings revealed that most TCR beta V segments proved productive either about 90% or about 30% of the time. Follow-up analysis later connected one missense variant in DCLRE1C with trimming of TCR beta V- and J-genes. 87-base-pair reads could not separate some V segments, including TRBV6-2 and TRBV6-3.

The PCR was carried out with 60 Vbeta primers and 13 Jbeta primers. Repertoires were generated with immunoSEQ multiplex PCR, while TCRdb's copy carries only in-frame clones and drops some. The data show some 140,000 clones, nearly 80% seen once. As concerns this clone: Its antigen remains unknown.

V was clipped by 6 bases and J by 1 base; unmatched bases: 6. In germline, CDR1 is SGHRS, CDR2 YFSETQ. The CDR3 is made up of 14 amino acids. This receptor was obtained from a man aged 30-40 years in good health and CMV-seropositive. Sequencing was carried out using PBMCs. The V call is TRBV5-1, the J call TRBJ2-7; 8 bases fit TRBD2. CDR3 sequence reads: CASTISGTSYEQYF. The CDR3, as DNA: TGCGCCAGCACCATTAGCGGGACTTCCTACGAGCAGTACTTC. Full variable domain (outside the CDR3, taken from reference TRBV5-1 and TRBJ2-7): KAGVTQTPRYLIKTRGQQVTLSCSPISGHRSVSWYQQTPGQGLQFLFEYFSETQRNKGNFPGRFSGRQFSNSRSEMNVSTLELGDSALYLCASTISGTSYEQYFGPGTRLTVT.